These 10 T cell receptor beta chains originate from one sample sequenced in a study of OX40 agonist ivuxolimab in advanced cancers. Measured with immunoSEQ multiplex PCR; TCRdb has only the in-frame clones, and not every one. The sample carries about 73,000 clones, over 75% recorded once. The sequencing here drew on CD4+ or CD8+ T cells sorted from blood, taken in a trial of the OX40 agonist ivuxolimab. These TCRs come from an adult with an advanced solid tumor such as melanoma, head and neck, liver or kidney cancer.

This chain's CDR3 is CASSPQWGSNEQFF. The CDR3 DNA sequence: TGTGCCAGCTCACCACAATGGGGGTCTAATGAGCAGTTCTTC. The rearrangement joins TRBV18 to TRBJ2-1; possibly TRBD1 or TRBD2 for D (5 bases each). Germline-derived CDR1 and CDR2 are KGHSH and LQKENI. V dropped 1 base and J dropped 7 bases, with 11 bases sitting between them. This CDR3 region has 14 residues.

This rearrangement joins TRBV6-6 to TRBJ1-3; the D gene is possibly TRBD1 (6 bases). Trimming removed 6 bases from V and 0 bases from J, with 12 bases in between. The CDR3 contains 15 residues. Germline values: CDR1 MNHNY, CDR2 SVGAGI (reference sequence). The CDR3 loop is CASRDDRNSGNTIYF. CDR3 coding DNA: TGTGCCAGCAGAGACGACAGGAACTCTGGAAACACCATATATTTT.

V is TRBV9 and J is TRBJ2-2; D possibly uses TRBD1 or TRBD2 (5 bases each). V shed 1 base and J shed 5 bases, with 18 bases lying between them. CDR1 is SGDLS, CDR2 YYNGEE, per germline. This CDR3 is 17 amino acids long. The CDR3 DNA reads as TGTGCCAGCAGCGTAAGCGGCTCGGGACCGTCTACCGGGGAGCTGTTTTTT. Translating gives CASSVSGSGPSTGELFF. Full variable domain (remainder filled in from reference TRBV9 and TRBJ2-2): DSGVTQTPKHLITATGQRVTLRCSPRSGDLSVYWYQQSLDQGLQFLIQYYNGEERAKGNILERFSAQQFPDLHSELNLSSLELGDSALYFCASSVSGSGPSTGELFFGEGSRLTVL.

CDR3 in amino acids: CASVAEGTYEQYF. CDR3 sequence (DNA): TGTGCCAGCGTCGCGGAGGGAACCTACGAGCAGTACTTC. The gene calls are TRBV28 and TRBJ2-7; D is possibly TRBD2 (6 bases). The CDR3 totals 13 residues. The germline CDR1 and CDR2 sequences are MDHEN and SYDVKM. Deletions cut 8 bases from V and 2 bases from J, with 13 bases between.

V and J are TRBV2 and TRBJ2-2; the D is unclear. V was shortened by 5 bases and J by 4 bases, with 8 bases between the two germline ends. The germline CDR1 and CDR2 sequences are SNHLY and FYNNEI. This CDR3 comprises 13 residues. The CDR3 sequence: CASSSLVTGELFF. The CDR3 DNA reads as TGTGCCAGCAGTAGCTTGGTCACCGGGGAGCTGTTTTTT.

V and J are TRBV5-5 and TRBJ2-7, with a weak D call TRBD1 (6 bases). The V gene's germline CDR1 is SGHKS and CDR2 YYEKEE (reference sequence). The V and J ends lost 4 bases and 3 bases respectively, with 20 bases between them. The CDR3 has 16 amino acids. CDR3 region: CASSGATGTQNYEQYF. CDR3 DNA sequence: TGTGCCAGCAGCGGAGCTACCGGGACACAGAACTACGAGCAGTACTTC.

The rearrangement links TRBV28 to TRBJ2-4, with 7 positions matching TRBD2. The CDR3 spans 12 residues. V was clipped by 6 bases and J by 9 bases; unmatched bases: 5. CDR1 MDHEN and CDR2 SYDVKM come from the germline V gene. In DNA form, the CDR3 reads TGTGCCAGCAGGGCCGGCGGGGGCATTCAGTACTTC. Amino acids: CASRAGGGIQYF.

The chain joins TRBV7-2 to TRBJ1-4; 10 bases are shared with TRBD1. The CDR3 totals 15 residues. Per the germline V gene, CDR1 is SGHTA and CDR2 is FQGNSA. The junction had 6 bases not matched to a gene; V was cut back by 4 bases and J by 7 bases. The CDR3 loop reads CASSSPGQGFEKLFF. The CDR3 DNA is TGTGCCAGCAGCTCTCCGGGACAGGGGTTTGAAAAACTGTTTTTT.

The chain recombines TRBV15 with TRBJ1-2; weak D call: TRBD1 (6 bases). CDR1 and CDR2 from the germline V gene are LNHNV and YYDKDF (reference sequence). V was pared by 3 bases and J by 4 bases, with 6 bases between. The CDR3 runs to 12 residues. This CDR3 reads CATSRDSYGYTF. The CDR3 DNA sequence: TGTGCCACCAGCAGGGACAGCTATGGCTACACCTTC. Supplemented by reference TRBV15 and TRBJ1-2, the full variable domain reads DAMVIQNPRYQVTQFGKPVTLSCSQTLNHNVMYWYQQKSSQAPKLLFHYYDKDFNNEADTPDNFQSRRPNTSFCFLDIRSPGLGDTAMYLCATSRDSYGYTFGSGTRLTVV.

CDR3 DNA sequence: TGTGCCAGCAGCCTCCTTTCGGGTAGCGCTGGGGGGGAGCTGTTTTTT. It translates to CASSLLSGSAGGELFF. This chain uses TRBV11-3 with TRBJ2-2, with TRBD2 as a possible D gene (5 bases). CDR3 size: 16 residues. V lost 5 bases to trimming and J lost 8 bases, with 21 bases between them. CDR1 is SGHNT and CDR2 is YENEEA in the germline V gene.